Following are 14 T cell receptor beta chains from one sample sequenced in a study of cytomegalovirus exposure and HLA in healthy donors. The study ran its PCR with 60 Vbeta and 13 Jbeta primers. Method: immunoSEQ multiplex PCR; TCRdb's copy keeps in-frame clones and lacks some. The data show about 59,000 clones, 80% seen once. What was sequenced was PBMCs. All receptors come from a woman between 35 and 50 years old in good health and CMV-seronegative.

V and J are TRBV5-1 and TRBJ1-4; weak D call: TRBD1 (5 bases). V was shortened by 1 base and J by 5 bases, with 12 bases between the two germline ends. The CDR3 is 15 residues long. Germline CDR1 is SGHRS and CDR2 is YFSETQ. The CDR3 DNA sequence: TGCGCCAGCAGCTTGAGTGCAGGGAGGAATGAAAAACTGTTTTTT. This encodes CASSLSAGRNEKLFF.

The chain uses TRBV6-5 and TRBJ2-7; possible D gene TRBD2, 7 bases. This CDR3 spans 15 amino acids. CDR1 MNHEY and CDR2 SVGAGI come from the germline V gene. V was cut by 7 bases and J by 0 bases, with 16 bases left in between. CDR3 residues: CASTRLGGPSYEQYF. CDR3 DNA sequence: TGTGCCAGCACCAGACTGGGGGGGCCCTCCTACGAGCAGTACTTC.

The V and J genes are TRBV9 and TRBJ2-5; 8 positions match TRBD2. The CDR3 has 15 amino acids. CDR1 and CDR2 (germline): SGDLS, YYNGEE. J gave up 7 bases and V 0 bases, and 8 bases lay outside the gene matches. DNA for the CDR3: TGTGCCAGCAGCGTAGACGGGAGGGCCCATGTGACCCAGTACTTC. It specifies CASSVDGRAHVTQYF.

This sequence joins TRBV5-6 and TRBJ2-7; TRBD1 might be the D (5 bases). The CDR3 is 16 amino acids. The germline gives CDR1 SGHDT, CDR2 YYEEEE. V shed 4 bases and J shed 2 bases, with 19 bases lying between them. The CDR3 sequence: CASSAEEDKYPYEQYF. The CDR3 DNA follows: TGTGCCAGCAGCGCCGAAGAGGACAAGTATCCCTACGAGCAGTACTTC.

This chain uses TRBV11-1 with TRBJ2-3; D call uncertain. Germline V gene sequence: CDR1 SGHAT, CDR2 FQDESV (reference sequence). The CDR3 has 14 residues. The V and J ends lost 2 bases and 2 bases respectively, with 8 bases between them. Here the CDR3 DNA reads TGTGCCAGCAGCTTATCGTCTAACACAGATACGCAGTATTTT. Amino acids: CASSLSSNTDTQYF.

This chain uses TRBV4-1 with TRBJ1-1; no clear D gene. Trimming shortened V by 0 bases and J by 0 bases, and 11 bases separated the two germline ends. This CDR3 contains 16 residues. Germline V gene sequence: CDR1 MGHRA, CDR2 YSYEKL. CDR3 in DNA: TGCGCCAGCAGCCAAGATCGCACATACATGAACACTGAAGCTTTCTTT. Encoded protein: CASSQDRTYMNTEAFF.

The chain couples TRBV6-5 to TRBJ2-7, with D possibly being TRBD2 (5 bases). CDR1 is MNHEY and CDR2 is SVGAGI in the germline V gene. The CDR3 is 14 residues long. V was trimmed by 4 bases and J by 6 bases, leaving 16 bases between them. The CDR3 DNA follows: TGTGCCAGCAGTTTCCTCCTGTCCGAGGGCGAGCAGTACTTC. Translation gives CASSFLLSEGEQYF.

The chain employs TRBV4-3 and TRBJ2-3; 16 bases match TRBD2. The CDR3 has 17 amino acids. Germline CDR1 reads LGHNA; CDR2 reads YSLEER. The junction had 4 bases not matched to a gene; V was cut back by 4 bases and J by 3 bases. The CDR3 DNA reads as TGCGCCAGCAGCCTTGGGACTAGCGGGAGGGGAACAGATACGCAGTATTTT. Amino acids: CASSLGTSGRGTDTQYF.

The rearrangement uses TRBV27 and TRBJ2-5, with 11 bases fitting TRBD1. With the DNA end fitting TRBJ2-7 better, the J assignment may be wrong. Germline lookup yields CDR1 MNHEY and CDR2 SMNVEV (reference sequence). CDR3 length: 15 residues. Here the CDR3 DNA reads TGTGCCAGCAGTTTTCAGGGACAGGGGGGTTTCGAGCAGTACTTC. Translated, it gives CASSFQGQGGFEQYF.

The CDR3 DNA sequence: TGCGCCAGCAGCCAATTCATCGACAAATCGGGCAATCAGCCCCAGCATTTT. As protein: CASSQFIDKSGNQPQHF. The chain uses TRBV4-1 and TRBJ1-5; D is unclear. CDR3 length: 17 residues. Trimming shortened V by 2 bases and J by 2 bases, and 16 bases separated the two germline ends. Germline lookup yields CDR1 MGHRA and CDR2 YSYEKL.

The CDR3 protein is CASTIDSSSGNTIYF. Here the CDR3 DNA reads TGTGCCAGCACCATCGACAGTAGCTCTGGAAACACCATATATTTT. The chain combines TRBV6-1 with TRBJ1-3; tentatively, D is TRBD1 (5 bases). The CDR3 totals 15 residues. The V gene lost 7 bases and the J gene lost 0 bases, with 13 bases spanning the gap. The V gene's germline CDR1 is MNHNS and CDR2 SASEGT.

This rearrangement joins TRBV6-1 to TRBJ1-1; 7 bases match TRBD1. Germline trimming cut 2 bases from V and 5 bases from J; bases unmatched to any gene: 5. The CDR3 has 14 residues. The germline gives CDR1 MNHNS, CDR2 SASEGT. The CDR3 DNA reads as TGTGCCAGCAGTGAACCGACAGGGAGGACTGAAGCTTTCTTT. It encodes CASSEPTGRTEAFF.

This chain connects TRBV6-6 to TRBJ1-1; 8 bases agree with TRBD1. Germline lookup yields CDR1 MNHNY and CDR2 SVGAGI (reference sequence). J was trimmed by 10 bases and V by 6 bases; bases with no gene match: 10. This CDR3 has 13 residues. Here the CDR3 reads CASRTGQGGRAFF. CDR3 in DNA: TGTGCCAGCAGGACCGGACAGGGAGGAAGAGCTTTCTTT.

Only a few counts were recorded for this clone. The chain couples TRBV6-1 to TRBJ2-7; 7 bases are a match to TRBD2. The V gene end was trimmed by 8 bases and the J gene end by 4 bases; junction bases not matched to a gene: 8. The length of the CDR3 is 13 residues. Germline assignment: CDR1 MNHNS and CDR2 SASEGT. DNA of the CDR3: TGTGCCAGCGAAGGACTAGTCGAATACGAGCAGTACTTC. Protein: CASEGLVEYEQYF.